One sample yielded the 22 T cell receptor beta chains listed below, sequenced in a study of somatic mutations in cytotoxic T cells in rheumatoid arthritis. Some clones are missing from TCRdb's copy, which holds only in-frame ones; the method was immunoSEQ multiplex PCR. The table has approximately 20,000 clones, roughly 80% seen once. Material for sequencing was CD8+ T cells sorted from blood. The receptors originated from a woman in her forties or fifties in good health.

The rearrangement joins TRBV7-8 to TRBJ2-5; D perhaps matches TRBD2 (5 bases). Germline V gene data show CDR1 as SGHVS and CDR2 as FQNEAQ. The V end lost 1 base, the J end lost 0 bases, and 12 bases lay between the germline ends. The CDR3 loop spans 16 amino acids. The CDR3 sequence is CASSLGASGHQETQYF. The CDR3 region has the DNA TGTGCCAGCAGCTTAGGTGCAAGCGGCCACCAAGAGACCCAGTACTTC.

CDR3 protein: CASSSTSYYEQYF. CDR3 bases: TGTGCCAGCAGCTCGACCTCTTATTACGAGCAGTACTTC. The gene calls are TRBV5-6 and TRBJ2-5, with unresolved D. TRBJ2-7 explains the end of the DNA better; the J call may be wrong. The CDR3 spans 13 residues. CDR1 is SGHDT and CDR2 is YYEEEE in the germline V gene.

CDR3 in DNA: TGTGCCAGCAGCCGGCCTCCGGACGAGCAGTACTTC. It encodes CASSRPPDEQYF. The chain recombines TRBV5-6 with TRBJ2-7, with unresolved D. The V and J ends lost 4 bases and 5 bases respectively, with 10 bases between them. The CDR3 sequence is 12 residues long. The germline gives CDR1 SGHDT, CDR2 YYEEEE.

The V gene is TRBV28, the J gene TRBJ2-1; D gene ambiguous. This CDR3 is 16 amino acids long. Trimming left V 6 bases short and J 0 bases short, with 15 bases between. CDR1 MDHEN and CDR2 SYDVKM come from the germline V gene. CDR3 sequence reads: CASRLTVSSSYNEQFF. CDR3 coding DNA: TGTGCCAGCAGACTCACGGTCTCGAGCTCCTACAATGAGCAGTTCTTC.

The CDR3 is CASSSTSGRADTQYF. CDR3 DNA sequence: TGTGCCAGCAGCTCGACTAGCGGGCGGGCAGATACGCAGTATTTT. The chain recombines TRBV7-2 with TRBJ2-3, with TRBD2 matching over 10 bases. Unmatched junction bases numbered 5, after V lost 4 bases and J lost 4 bases. Germline CDR1 reads SGHTA; CDR2 reads FQGNSA. The CDR3 consists of 15 residues.

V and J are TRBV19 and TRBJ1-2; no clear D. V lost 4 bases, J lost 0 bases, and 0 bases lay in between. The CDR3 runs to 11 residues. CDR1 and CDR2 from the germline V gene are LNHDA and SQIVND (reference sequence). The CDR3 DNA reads TGTGCCAGTAGTACTAACTATGGCTACACCTTC. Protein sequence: CASSTNYGYTF.

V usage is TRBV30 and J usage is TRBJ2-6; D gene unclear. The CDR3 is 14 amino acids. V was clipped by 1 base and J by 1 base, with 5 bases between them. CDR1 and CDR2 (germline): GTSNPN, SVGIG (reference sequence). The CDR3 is CAWSAISGANVLTF. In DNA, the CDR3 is TGTGCCTGGAGTGCGATTTCTGGGGCCAACGTCCTGACTTTC. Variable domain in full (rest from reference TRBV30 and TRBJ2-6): SQTIHQWPATLVQPVGSPLSLECTVEGTSNPNLYWYRQAAGRGLQLLFYSVGIGQISSEVPQNLSASRPQDRQFILSSKKLLLSDSGFYLCAWSAISGANVLTFGAGSRLTVL.

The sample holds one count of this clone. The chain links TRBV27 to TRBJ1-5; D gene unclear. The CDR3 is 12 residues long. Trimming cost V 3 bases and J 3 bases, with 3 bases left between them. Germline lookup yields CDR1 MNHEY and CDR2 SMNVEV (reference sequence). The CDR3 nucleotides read TGTGCCAGCAGTTTTTACAATCAGCCCCAGCATTTT. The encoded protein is CASSFYNQPQHF.

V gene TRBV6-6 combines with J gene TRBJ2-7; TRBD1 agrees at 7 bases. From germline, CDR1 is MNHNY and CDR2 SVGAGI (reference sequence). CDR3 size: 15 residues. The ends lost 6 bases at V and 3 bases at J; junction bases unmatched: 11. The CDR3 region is CASSPSTGQIYEQYF. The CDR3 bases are TGTGCCAGCAGCCCATCCACGGGACAGATCTACGAGCAGTACTTC.

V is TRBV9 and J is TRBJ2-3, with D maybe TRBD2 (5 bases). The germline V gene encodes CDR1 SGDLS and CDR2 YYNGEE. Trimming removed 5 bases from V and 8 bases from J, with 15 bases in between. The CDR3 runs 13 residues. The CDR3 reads CASSAGLIGTQYF. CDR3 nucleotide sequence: TGTGCCAGCAGTGCTGGACTGATTGGTACGCAGTATTTT.

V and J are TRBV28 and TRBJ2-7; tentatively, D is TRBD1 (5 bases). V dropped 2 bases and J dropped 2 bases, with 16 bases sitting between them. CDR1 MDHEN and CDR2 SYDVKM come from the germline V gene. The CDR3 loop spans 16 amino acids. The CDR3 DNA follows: TGTGCCAGCAGTTTAAGGCAGGGCAAACTTACCTACGAGCAGTACTTC. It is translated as CASSLRQGKLTYEQYF.

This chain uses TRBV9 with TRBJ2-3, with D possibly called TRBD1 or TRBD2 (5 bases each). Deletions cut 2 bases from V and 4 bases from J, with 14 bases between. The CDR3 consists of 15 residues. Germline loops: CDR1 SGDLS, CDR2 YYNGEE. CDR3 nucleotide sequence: TGTGCCAGCAGCGTCGAGGGGCAGGAAGCAGATACGCAGTATTTT. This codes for CASSVEGQEADTQYF.

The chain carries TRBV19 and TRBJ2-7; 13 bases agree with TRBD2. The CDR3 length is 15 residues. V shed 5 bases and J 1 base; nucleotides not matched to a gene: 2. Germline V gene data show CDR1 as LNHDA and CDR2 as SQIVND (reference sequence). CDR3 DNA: TGTGCCAGTAGTCGGACTAGCGGGAGTTCCTACGAGCAGTACTTC. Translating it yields CASSRTSGSSYEQYF.

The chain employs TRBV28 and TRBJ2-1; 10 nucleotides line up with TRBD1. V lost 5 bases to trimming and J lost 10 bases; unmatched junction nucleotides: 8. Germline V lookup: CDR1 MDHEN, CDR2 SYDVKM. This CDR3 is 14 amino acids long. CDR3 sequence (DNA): TGTGCCAGCAGTCTCCGGGACAGGGGAGACGAGCAGTTCTTC. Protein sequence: CASSLRDRGDEQFF.

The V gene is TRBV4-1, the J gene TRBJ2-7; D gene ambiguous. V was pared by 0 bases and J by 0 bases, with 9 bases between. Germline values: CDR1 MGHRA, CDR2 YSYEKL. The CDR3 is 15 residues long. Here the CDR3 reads CASSQEPASSYEQYF. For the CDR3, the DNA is TGCGCCAGCAGCCAAGAACCGGCCAGCTCCTACGAGCAGTACTTC.

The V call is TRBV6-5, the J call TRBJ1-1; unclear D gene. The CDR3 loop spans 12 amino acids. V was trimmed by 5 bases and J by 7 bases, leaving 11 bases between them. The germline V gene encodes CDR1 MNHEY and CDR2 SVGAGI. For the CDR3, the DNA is TGTGCCAGCAGTGGCGGAGAGGGTGAAGCTTTCTTT. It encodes CASSGGEGEAFF.

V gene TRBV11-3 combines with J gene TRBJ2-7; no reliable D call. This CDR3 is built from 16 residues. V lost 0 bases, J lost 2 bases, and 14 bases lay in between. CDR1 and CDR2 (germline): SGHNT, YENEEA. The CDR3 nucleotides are TGTGCCAGCAGCTTAGATGGGTCCTGGGTTCCCTACGAGCAGTACTTC. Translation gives CASSLDGSWVPYEQYF.

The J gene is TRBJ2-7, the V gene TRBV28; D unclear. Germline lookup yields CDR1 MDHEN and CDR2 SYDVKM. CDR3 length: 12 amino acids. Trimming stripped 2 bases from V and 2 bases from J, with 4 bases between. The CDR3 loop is CASSLSTYEQYF. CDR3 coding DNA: TGTGCCAGCAGTTTAAGTACCTACGAGCAGTACTTC.

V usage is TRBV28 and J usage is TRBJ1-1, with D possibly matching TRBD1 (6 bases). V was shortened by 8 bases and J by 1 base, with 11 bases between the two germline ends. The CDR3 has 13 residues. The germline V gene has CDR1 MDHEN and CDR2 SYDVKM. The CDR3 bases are TGTGCCAGCGGGAGGGGGGAGAACACTGAAGCTTTCTTT. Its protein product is CASGRGENTEAFF. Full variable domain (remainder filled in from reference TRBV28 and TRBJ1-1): DVKVTQSSRYLVKRTGEKVFLECVQDMDHENMFWYRQDPGLGLRLIYFSYDVKMKEKGDIPEGYSVSREKKERFSLILESASTNQTSMYLCASGRGENTEAFFGQGTRLTVV.

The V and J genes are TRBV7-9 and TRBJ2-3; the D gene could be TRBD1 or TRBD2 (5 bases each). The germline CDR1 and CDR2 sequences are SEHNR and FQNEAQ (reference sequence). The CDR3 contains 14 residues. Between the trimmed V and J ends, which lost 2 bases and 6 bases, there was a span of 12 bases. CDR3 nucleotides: TGTGCCAGCAGCTTAAGAGGGGTTGCGGATACGCAGTATTTT. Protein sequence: CASSLRGVADTQYF.

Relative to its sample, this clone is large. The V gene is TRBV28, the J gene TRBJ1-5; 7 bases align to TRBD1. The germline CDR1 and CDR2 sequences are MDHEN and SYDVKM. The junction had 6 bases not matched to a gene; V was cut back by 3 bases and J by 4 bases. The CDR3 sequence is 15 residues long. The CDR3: CASSFRGQANQPQHF. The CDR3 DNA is TGTGCCAGCAGTTTCCGCGGACAGGCTAATCAGCCCCAGCATTTT.

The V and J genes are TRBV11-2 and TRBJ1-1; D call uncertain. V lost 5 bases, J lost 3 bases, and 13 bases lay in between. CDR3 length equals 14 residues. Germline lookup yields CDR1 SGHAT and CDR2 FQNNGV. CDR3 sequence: CASSPGGLHTEAFF. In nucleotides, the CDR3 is TGTGCCAGCAGCCCGGGAGGGTTACACACTGAAGCTTTCTTT. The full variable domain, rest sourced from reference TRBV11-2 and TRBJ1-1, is EAGVAQSPRYKIIEKRQSVAFWCNPISGHATLYWYQQILGQGPKLLIQFQNNGVVDDSQLPKDRFSAERLKGVDSTLKIQPAKLEDSAVYLCASSPGGLHTEAFFGQGTRLTVV.